A few counts support the clone carrying this T cell receptor beta chain. Its antigen is still unknown. The data derive from a study of cytomegalovirus exposure and HLA in healthy donors. Looking at the study overall: As an earlier analysis found, about 200 million T cells yielded 95 million to 130 million unique TCR beta sequences.

Study conclusions and caveats: Earlier analysis yielded a pattern in which most TCR beta V segments were productive about 90% or about 30% of the time.

The study ran its PCR with 60 Vbeta and 13 Jbeta primers. The assay was immunoSEQ multiplex PCR, and TCRdb's table has in-frame clones only and misses some. The table shows roughly 140,000 clones, with roughly 80% occurring only once. V dropped 4 bases and J dropped 7; count of bases not matched to a gene: 9. From germline, CDR1 is MDHEN and CDR2 SYDVKM. The CDR3 contains 14 residues. The rearrangement joins TRBV28 to TRBJ1-1, with 7 bases fitting TRBD1. The material sequenced was PBMCs. This clonotype was sampled from a woman aged 40 to 55 in good health and CMV-seropositive. Written as DNA, the CDR3 is TGTGCCAGCAGTTCTACAGGGGTATGGGGTGAAGCTTTCTTT. Amino acids: CASSSTGVWGEAFF.